These 27 T cell receptor beta chains were all obtained from the same sample, sequenced in a study of T cells after yellow fever vaccination. TCRdb re-called the 5' RACE reads through MiXCR, storing one row per CDR3 protein. The table has about 74,000 distinct CDR3 sequences, 7.1% seen once. The sample consisted of CD8+ T cells sorted from PBMCs, taken about 5 days after the first yellow fever vaccination. The receptors come from a man younger than 35 who received the YFV17D yellow fever vaccine.

This clonotype has just a few counts. This chain connects TRBV6-2 or TRBV6-3 to TRBJ2-6, with TRBD2 matching 10 bases. Germline V CDR1 and CDR2: MNHEY, SVGEGT. V gave up 2 bases and J gave up 0 bases; unmatched junction bases: 7. This CDR3 is built from 19 residues. CDR3 in DNA: TGTGCCAGCAGTTACCCGCTAGCGGGGGCCCTCTCTGGGGCCAACGTCCTGACTTTC. Its translation: CASSYPLAGALSGANVLTF.

The chain recombines TRBV4-1 with TRBJ2-2, with TRBD1 matching 9 bases. Trimming cost V 5 bases and J 5 bases; bases outside gene matches: 12. The CDR3 has 17 residues. From germline, CDR1 is MGHRA and CDR2 YSYEKL. CDR3 in amino acids: CASSFRTGTGRTGELFF. CDR3 DNA sequence: TGCGCCAGCAGCTTTCGAACCGGGACAGGGCGAACCGGGGAGCTGTTTTTT.

This clonotype came up many times. The chain links TRBV20-1 to TRBJ1-1; the D gene is possibly TRBD1 (5 bases). The CDR3 runs to 16 residues. The V gene's germline CDR1 is DFQATT and CDR2 SNEGSKA (reference sequence). Trimming cost V 4 bases and J 0 bases, with 18 bases left between them. This chain's CDR3 is CSANYRGHLMNTEAFF. The CDR3 DNA reads as TGCAGTGCTAACTACCGGGGCCACCTCATGAACACTGAAGCTTTCTTT.

The chain combines TRBV7-9 with TRBJ2-3; D not certain. Germline V gives CDR1 SEHNR, CDR2 FQNEAQ (reference sequence). The CDR3 is 13 amino acids. V lost 5 bases and J lost 9, with 15 bases in between. The CDR3: CASSPTWEGTQYF. The CDR3 DNA follows: TGTGCCAGCAGCCCGACTTGGGAAGGGACGCAGTATTTT. Combining the CDR3 with reference TRBV7-9 and TRBJ2-3 gives the whole variable domain DTGVSQNPRHKITKRGQNVTFRCDPISEHNRLYWYRQTLGQGPEFLTYFQNEAQLEKSRLLSDRFSAERPKGSFSTLEIQRTEQGDSAMYLCASSPTWEGTQYFGPGTRLTVL.

This clonotype was seen repeatedly, ten times or more. This chain connects TRBV4-1 to TRBJ1-1, with D perhaps TRBD1 (5 bases). V lost 1 base and J lost 1, with 10 bases in between. In germline, CDR1 is MGHRA, CDR2 YSYEKL. The CDR3 is 15 amino acids. This CDR3 reads CASSQVLQGNTEAFF. The CDR3 nucleotides are TGCGCCAGCAGCCAAGTACTCCAGGGGAACACTGAAGCTTTCTTT.

This clonotype was seen many times. The rearrangement joins TRBV5-1 to TRBJ2-1; D gene ambiguous. Between the trimmed V and J ends, which lost 7 bases and 0 bases, there was a span of 8 bases. The CDR3 loop spans 13 amino acids. Germline assignment: CDR1 SGHRS and CDR2 YFSETQ. CDR3: CASGPSSYNEQFF. The CDR3 nucleotides are TGCGCCAGCGGGCCTAGCTCCTACAATGAGCAGTTCTTC.

As regards this clonotype: This may come from a read error, since a much larger clone is one base off. This chain connects TRBV21-1 to TRBJ2-7; whether TRBD1, the table's D call, matches the DNA was not checked. TRBV21-1 is a documented pseudogene. The CDR3 is 14 residues long. CDR3 protein: CAGSRTGPVYEQYV. The DNA for the CDR3 is TGTGCCGGCAGCCGGACAGGGCCGGTCTACGAGCAGTACGTC.

The chain is built from TRBV6-5 and TRBJ2-6; D unclear. Germline V CDR1 and CDR2: MNHEY, SVGAGI. The CDR3 runs to 18 residues. V dropped 0 bases and J dropped 0 bases, with 12 bases sitting between them. In nucleotides, the CDR3 is TGTGCCAGCAGTTACTCAAGTGACTTAAGCTCTGGGGCCAACGTCCTGACTTTC. This translates into CASSYSSDLSSGANVLTF.

A few counts support this clonotype. The chain employs TRBV27 and TRBJ2-4; 7 bases line up with TRBD1. V gave up 5 bases and J gave up 1 base; unmatched junction bases: 11. Germline-derived CDR1 and CDR2 are MNHEY and SMNVEV (reference sequence). This CDR3 is 17 amino acids long. In DNA form, the CDR3 reads TGTGCCAGCAGTGCCAGACAGGGCTGGATCGCCAAAAACATTCAGTACTTC. This sequence encodes CASSARQGWIAKNIQYF.

In this sample, this clonotype turned up many times. The chain carries TRBV6-5 and TRBJ2-1, with 13 nucleotides matching TRBD2. Unmatched junction bases numbered 4, after V lost 4 bases and J lost 7 bases. CDR3 length: 15 amino acids. Germline values: CDR1 MNHEY, CDR2 SVGAGI. CDR3 DNA sequence: TGTGCCAGCAGTTCGACTAGCGGGGGGCCGAATGAGCAGTTCTTC. Residues: CASSSTSGGPNEQFF.

The genes are TRBV10-3 and TRBJ2-3; the D is unclear. The V end was cut by 9 bases, the J end by 1 base, with 14 bases between. CDR3 length: 14 residues. The germline gives CDR1 ENHRY, CDR2 SYGVKD. CDR3 DNA sequence: TGTGCCATTCAGCCTGGTTTGCGCACAGATACGCAGTATTTT. Its translation is CAIQPGLRTDTQYF.

The table lists this clonotype with a few counts. The chain uses TRBV20-1 and TRBJ1-2; 10 bases are shared with TRBD1. J lost 0 bases, V lost 5 bases, and 12 bases had no gene match. This CDR3 region has 17 residues. Germline V gene sequence: CDR1 DFQATT, CDR2 SNEGSKA (reference sequence). CDR3 nucleotides: TGCAGTGCTCCCGGGACAGGGGCCCAACTAGCTAACTATGGCTACACCTTC. Translation: CSAPGTGAQLANYGYTF.

In this sample, this clonotype turned up many times. This chain connects TRBV7-2 to TRBJ2-7, with D uncertain. From germline, CDR1 is SGHTA and CDR2 FQGNSA. The CDR3 totals 12 residues. V lost 4 bases to trimming and J lost 1 base, with 5 bases between them. The CDR3 is CASSSSSYEQYF. CDR3 nucleotides: TGTGCCAGCAGCTCCTCATCCTACGAGCAGTACTTC.

This clonotype was seen at least ten times. V usage is TRBV10-2 and J usage is TRBJ2-1; D assignment may be TRBD1 or TRBD2 (6 bases each). CDR1 and CDR2 from the germline V gene are WSHSY and SAAADI. Trimming removed 6 bases at V and 10 bases at J, with 22 bases between. This CDR3 is 15 amino acids long. CDR3 in DNA: TGCGCCAGCAGGGGACTGGAAGACTTTAGGGGGGAGCAGTTCTTC. Amino acids: CASRGLEDFRGEQFF.

This clonotype showed up many times. The chain combines TRBV5-8 with TRBJ2-7; D unresolved. The V and J ends lost 0 bases and 0 bases respectively, with 7 bases between them. There are 14 residues in the CDR3. In germline, CDR1 is SGHTS, CDR2 YDEGEE. This chain's CDR3 is CASSLALFSYEQYV. DNA of the CDR3: TGTGCCAGCAGCTTGGCCTTATTCTCCTACGAGCAGTACGTC.

This clonotype was seen ten or more times. V and J are TRBV15 and TRBJ2-5; D gene ambiguous. V was shortened by 0 bases and J by 5 bases, with 10 bases between the two germline ends. Germline loops: CDR1 LNHNV, CDR2 YYDKDF (reference sequence). There are 14 residues in the CDR3. CDR3 DNA sequence: TGTGCCACCAGCAGAGATATGGGGTCGGAGACCCAGTACTTC. This translates into CATSRDMGSETQYF.

This chain uses TRBV4-1 with TRBJ2-7; either TRBD1 or TRBD2 may fit D (5 bases each). The V and J ends lost 5 bases and 3 bases respectively, with 14 bases between them. This CDR3 has 14 residues. The germline V gene encodes CDR1 MGHRA and CDR2 YSYEKL. CDR3 amino acids: CASSLWGPNYEQYF. DNA for the CDR3: TGCGCCAGCAGCTTATGGGGACCCAACTACGAGCAGTACTTC.

The CDR3 DNA sequence: TGTGCCAGCAGTCGAACAGGGGGCATTGAAGCTTTCTTT. It encodes CASSRTGGIEAFF. V is TRBV7-6 and J is TRBJ1-1; 9 bases are a match to TRBD1. The germline CDR1 and CDR2 sequences are SGHVS and FNYEAQ. The CDR3 consists of 13 residues. V was clipped by 6 bases and J by 7 bases; unmatched bases: 6.

This clonotype was counted between two and nine times. The J gene is TRBJ2-5, the V gene TRBV4-3; maybe TRBD1 (7 bases). The CDR3 totals 16 residues. Between the trimmed V and J ends, which lost 1 base and 4 bases, there was a span of 16 bases. The germline CDR1 and CDR2 sequences are LGHNA and YSLEER. The chain's CDR3 is CASSQGGDRPGETQYF. The CDR3 DNA is TGCGCCAGCAGCCAAGGGGGGGACAGACCGGGAGAGACCCAGTACTTC.

There are many counts of this clonotype. The V call is TRBV12-3 or TRBV12-4, the J call TRBJ1-2, with D uncertain. The CDR3 totals 15 residues. V lost 3 bases, J lost 0 bases, and 11 bases lay in between. CDR3 region: CASSFNGEANYGYTF. The CDR3, as DNA: TGTGCCAGCAGTTTTAACGGTGAAGCTAACTATGGCTACACCTTC.

This clonotype occurred a few times. The chain couples TRBV7-9 to TRBJ2-7; TRBD1 agrees at 8 bases. The germline V gene has CDR1 SEHNR and CDR2 FQNEAQ (reference sequence). The CDR3 totals 14 residues. Trimming removed 5 bases from V and 4 bases from J; junction bases left unmatched: 7. CDR3: CASSQGQGEYEQYF. CDR3 coding DNA: TGTGCCAGCAGCCAAGGACAGGGAGAATACGAGCAGTACTTC.

The chain has TRBV15 and TRBJ2-3, with D possibly TRBD2 on 5 matching bases. The CDR3 loop spans 15 amino acids. Germline V lookup: CDR1 LNHNV, CDR2 YYDKDF (reference sequence). Trimming took 4 bases from V and 1 from J, leaving 12 bases between them. The DNA for the CDR3 is TGTGCCACCAGCACGGCCCTGCGGGGCACAGATACGCAGTATTTT. Protein sequence: CATSTALRGTDTQYF. Together with reference TRBV15 and TRBJ2-3, the CDR3 gives the full variable domain: DAMVIQNPRYQVTQFGKPVTLSCSQTLNHNVMYWYQQKSSQAPKLLFHYYDKDFNNEADTPDNFQSRRPNTSFCFLDIRSPGLGDTAMYLCATSTALRGTDTQYFGPGTRLTVL.

In its sample, this clonotype was seen a few times. V is TRBV6-1 and J is TRBJ2-1; 8 nucleotides align to TRBD1. The CDR3 runs 15 residues. Germline V gene data show CDR1 as MNHNS and CDR2 as SASEGT. With 6 bases clipped from V and 8 bases from J, the junction kept 12 bases outside the gene matches. CDR3 in amino acids: CASRGQVVGFDEQFF. The CDR3, as DNA: TGTGCCAGCAGGGGACAGGTTGTTGGATTCGATGAGCAGTTCTTC.

This clonotype was seen at least ten times. The V and J genes are TRBV9 and TRBJ2-1; TRBD2 aligns across 9 bases. The CDR3 runs 15 residues. Germline trimming cut 6 bases from V and 2 bases from J; bases unmatched to any gene: 6. Germline V lookup: CDR1 SGDLS, CDR2 YYNGEE. In DNA, the CDR3 is TGTGCCAGCAATCCTACTAGCGGGCCCTACAATGAGCAGTTCTTC. This translates into CASNPTSGPYNEQFF.

This clonotype was observed a handful of times. The chain couples TRBV14 to TRBJ2-3; D gene unclear. CDR1 SGHDN and CDR2 FVKESK come from the germline V gene. The CDR3 sequence is 15 residues long. With 0 bases removed from V and 3 bases from J, the gap between germline ends came to 10 bases. CDR3 sequence (DNA): TGTGCCAGCAGCCAAGAGGAGTCTTATACAGATACGCAGTATTTT. This codes for CASSQEESYTDTQYF.

The table lists this clonotype with many counts. This chain links TRBV12-3 or TRBV12-4 with TRBJ2-3; 7 nucleotides line up with TRBD1. The V segment lost 3 bases and the J segment 2 bases; nucleotides outside the gene matches: 5. The CDR3 is 15 amino acids. The CDR3 region is CASSFIGGNTDTQYF. Written as DNA, the CDR3 is TGTGCCAGCAGTTTCATAGGGGGCAACACAGATACGCAGTATTTT.

This clonotype has at least ten counts. The CDR3 region has the DNA TGTGCCAGCAGCTTAGAGGATGAAAAACTGTTTTTT. It translates to CASSLEDEKLFF. The V and J genes are TRBV7-9 and TRBJ1-4, with D hard to call. The V and J ends lost 1 base and 6 bases respectively, with 3 bases between them. Germline lookup yields CDR1 SEHNR and CDR2 FQNEAQ (reference sequence). The CDR3 is 12 amino acids.